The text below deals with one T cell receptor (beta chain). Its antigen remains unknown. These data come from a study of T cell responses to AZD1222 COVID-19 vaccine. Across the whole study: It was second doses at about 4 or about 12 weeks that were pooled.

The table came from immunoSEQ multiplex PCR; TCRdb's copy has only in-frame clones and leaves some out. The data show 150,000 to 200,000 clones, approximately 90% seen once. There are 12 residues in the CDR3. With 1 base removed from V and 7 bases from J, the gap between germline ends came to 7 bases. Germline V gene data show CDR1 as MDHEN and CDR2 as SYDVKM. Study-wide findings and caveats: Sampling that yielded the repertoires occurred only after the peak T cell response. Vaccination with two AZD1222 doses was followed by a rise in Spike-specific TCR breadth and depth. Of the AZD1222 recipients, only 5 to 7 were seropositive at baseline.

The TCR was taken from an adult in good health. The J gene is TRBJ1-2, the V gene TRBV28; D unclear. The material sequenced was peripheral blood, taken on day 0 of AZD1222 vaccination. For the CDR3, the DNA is TGTGCCAGCAGTTTATATGAGGGTGGCTACACCTTC. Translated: CASSLYEGGYTF.